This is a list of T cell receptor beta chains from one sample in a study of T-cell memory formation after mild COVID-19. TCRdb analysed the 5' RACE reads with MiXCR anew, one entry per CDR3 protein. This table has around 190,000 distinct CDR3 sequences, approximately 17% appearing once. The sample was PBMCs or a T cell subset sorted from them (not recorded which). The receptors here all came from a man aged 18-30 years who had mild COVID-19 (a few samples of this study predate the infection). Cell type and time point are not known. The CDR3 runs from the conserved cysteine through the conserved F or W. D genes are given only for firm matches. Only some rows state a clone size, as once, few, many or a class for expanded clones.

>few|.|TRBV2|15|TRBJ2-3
CASRATIGYTDTQYF
TGTGCCAGCAGGGCCACCATTGGCTACACAGATACGCAGTATTTT
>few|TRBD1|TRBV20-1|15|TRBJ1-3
CSAGRGQDSGNTIYF
TGCAGTGCTGGGCGTGGACAGGACTCTGGAAACACCATATATTTT
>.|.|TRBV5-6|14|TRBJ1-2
CASRGTPRDYGYTF
TGTGCCAGCAGAGGGACACCGCGGGACTATGGCTACACCTTC
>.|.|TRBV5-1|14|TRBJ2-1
CASSLGGGRNEQFF
TGCGCCAGCAGCTTGGGAGGCGGAAGGAATGAGCAGTTCTTC
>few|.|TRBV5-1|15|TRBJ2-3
CASSLRQWSTDTQYF
TGCGCCAGCAGCTTACGGCAGTGGAGCACAGATACGCAGTATTTT
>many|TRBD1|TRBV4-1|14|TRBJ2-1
CASSQVDRVTEQFF
TGCGCCAGCAGCCAAGTAGACAGGGTAACTGAGCAGTTCTTC
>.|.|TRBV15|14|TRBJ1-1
CATSRSILDTEAFF
TGTGCCACCAGCAGAAGCATTCTTGACACTGAAGCTTTCTTT
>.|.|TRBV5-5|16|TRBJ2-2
CASSRRSGSNTGELFF
TGTGCCAGCAGCCGCCGGTCCGGTTCGAACACCGGGGAGCTGTTTTTT
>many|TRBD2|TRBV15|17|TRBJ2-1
CATSGGLAGRSNSEQFF
TGTGCCACCAGCGGCGGACTAGCGGGGAGATCCAATAGCGAGCAGTTCTTC
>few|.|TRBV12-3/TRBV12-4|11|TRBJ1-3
CASSRGGTIYF
TGTGCCAGCAGCAGGGGCGGCACCATATATTTT